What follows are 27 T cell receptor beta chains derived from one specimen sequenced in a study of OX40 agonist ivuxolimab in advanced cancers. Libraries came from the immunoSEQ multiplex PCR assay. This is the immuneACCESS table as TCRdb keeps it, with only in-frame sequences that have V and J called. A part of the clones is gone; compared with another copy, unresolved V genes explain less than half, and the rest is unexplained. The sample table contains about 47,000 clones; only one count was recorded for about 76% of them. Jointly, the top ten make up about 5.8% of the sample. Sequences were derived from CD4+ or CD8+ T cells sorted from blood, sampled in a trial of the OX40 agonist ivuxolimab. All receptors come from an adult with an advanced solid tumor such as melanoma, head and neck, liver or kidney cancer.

The CDR3 sequence is CASSFEGTSGGWGNEQFF. The CDR3 nucleotides read TGTGCCAGCAGTTTCGAGGGGACTAGCGGGGGCTGGGGCAATGAGCAGTTCTTC. V is TRBV28 and J is TRBJ2-1; TRBD2 matches 14 bases. Germline V gene lookup returns CDR1 MDHEN and CDR2 SYDVKM. The CDR3 is 18 amino acids. V lost 3 bases to trimming and J lost 6 bases; unmatched junction nucleotides: 10.

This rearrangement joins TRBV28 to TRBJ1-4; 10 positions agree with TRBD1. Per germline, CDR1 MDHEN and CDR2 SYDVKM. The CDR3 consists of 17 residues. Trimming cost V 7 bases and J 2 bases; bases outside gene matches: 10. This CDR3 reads CASKSRDRGLTNEKLFF. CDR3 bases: TGTGCCAGCAAAAGCCGGGACAGGGGTCTGACTAATGAAAAACTGTTTTTT.

CDR3 protein: CASSVDEGAPGNTIYF. The CDR3 DNA follows: TGTGCCAGCAGCGTAGATGAGGGGGCCCCGGGAAACACCATATATTTT. The chain recombines TRBV9 with TRBJ1-3; 7 bases are a match to TRBD1. CDR3 length: 16 residues. The V gene's germline CDR1 is SGDLS and CDR2 YYNGEE. V trimming: 0 bases; J trimming: 4 bases; junction bases outside the gene matches: 7.

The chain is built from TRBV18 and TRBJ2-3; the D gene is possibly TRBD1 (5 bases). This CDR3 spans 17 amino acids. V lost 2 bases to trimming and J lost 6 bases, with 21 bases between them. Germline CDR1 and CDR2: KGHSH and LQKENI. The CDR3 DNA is TGTGCCAGCTCACCATCTTTACGGGTCCAGGGCCCCGATACGCAGTATTTT. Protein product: CASSPSLRVQGPDTQYF.

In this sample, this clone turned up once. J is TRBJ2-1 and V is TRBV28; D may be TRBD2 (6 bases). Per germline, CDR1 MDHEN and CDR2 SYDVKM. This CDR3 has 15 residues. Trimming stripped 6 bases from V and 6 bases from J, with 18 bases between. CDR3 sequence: CASSPTAGPANEQFF. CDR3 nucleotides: TGTGCCAGCAGCCCCACGGCGGGACCAGCCAATGAGCAGTTCTTC.

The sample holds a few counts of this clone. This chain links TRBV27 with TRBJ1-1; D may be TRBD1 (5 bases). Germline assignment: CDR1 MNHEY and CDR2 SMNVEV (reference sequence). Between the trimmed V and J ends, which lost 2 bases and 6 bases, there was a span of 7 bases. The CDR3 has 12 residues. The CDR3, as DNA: TGTGCCAGCAGTTTACAGGGCTCTGAAGCTTTCTTT. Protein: CASSLQGSEAFF.

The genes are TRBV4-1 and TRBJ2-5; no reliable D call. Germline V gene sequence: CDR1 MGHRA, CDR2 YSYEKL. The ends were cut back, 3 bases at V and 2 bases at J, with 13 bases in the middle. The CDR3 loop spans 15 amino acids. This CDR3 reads CASSHSGDFQETQYF. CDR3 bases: TGCGCCAGCAGCCACTCCGGAGATTTTCAAGAGACCCAGTACTTC.

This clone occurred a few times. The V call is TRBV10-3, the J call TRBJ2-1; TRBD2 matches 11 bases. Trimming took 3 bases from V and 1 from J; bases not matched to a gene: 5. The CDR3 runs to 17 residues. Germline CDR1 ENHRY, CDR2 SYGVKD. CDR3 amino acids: CAISDPTSGTSYNEQFF. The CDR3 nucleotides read TGTGCCATCAGTGATCCGACTAGCGGGACTTCCTACAATGAGCAGTTCTTC.

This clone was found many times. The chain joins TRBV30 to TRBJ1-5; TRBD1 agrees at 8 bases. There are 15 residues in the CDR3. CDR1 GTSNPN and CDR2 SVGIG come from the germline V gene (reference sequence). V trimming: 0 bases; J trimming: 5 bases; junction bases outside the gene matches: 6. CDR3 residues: CAWSVGDRLDQPQHF. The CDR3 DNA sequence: TGTGCCTGGAGTGTCGGGGACAGGTTGGATCAGCCCCAGCATTTT.

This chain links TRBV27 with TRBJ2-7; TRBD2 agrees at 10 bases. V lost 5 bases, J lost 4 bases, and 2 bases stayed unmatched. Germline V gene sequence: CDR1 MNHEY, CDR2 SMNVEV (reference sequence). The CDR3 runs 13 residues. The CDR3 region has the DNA TGTGCCAGCAGTGCTAGCGGGAGATACGAGCAGTACTTC. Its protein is CASSASGRYEQYF.

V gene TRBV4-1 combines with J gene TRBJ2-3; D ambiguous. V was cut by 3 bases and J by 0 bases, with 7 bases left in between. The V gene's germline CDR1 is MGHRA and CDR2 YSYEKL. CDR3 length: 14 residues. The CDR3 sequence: CASSHEASTDTQYF. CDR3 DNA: TGCGCCAGCAGCCACGAAGCTAGCACAGATACGCAGTATTTT.

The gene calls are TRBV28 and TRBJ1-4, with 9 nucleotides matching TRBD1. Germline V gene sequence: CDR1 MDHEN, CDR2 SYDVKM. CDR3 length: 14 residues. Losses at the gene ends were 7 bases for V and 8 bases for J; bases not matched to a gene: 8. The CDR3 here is CASNKGQGLEKLFF. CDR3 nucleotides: TGTGCCAGCAATAAGGGACAGGGTCTCGAAAAACTGTTTTTT. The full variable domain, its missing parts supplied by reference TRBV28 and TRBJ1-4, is DVKVTQSSRYLVKRTGEKVFLECVQDMDHENMFWYRQDPGLGLRLIYFSYDVKMKEKGDIPEGYSVSREKKERFSLILESASTNQTSMYLCASNKGQGLEKLFFGSGTQLSVL.

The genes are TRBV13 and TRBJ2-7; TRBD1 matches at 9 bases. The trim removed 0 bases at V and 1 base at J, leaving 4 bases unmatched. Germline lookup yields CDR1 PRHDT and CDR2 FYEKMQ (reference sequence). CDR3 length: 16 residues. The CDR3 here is CASSLGRDRVSYEQYV. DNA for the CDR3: TGTGCCAGCAGCTTAGGCCGGGACAGGGTTTCCTACGAGCAGTACGTC.

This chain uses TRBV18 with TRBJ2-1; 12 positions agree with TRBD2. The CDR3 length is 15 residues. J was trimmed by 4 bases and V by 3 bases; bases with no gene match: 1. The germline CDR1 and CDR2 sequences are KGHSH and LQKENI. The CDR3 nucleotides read TGTGCCAGCTCACCCGGGACTAGCGGGTACAATGAGCAGTTCTTC. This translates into CASSPGTSGYNEQFF.

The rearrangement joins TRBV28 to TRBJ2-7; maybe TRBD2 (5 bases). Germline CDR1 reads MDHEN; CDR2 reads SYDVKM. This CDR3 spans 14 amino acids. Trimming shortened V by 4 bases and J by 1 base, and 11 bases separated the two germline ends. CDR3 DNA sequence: TGTGCCAGCAGTTCCCCGGGAAGATCCTACGAGCAGTACTTC. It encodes CASSSPGRSYEQYF.

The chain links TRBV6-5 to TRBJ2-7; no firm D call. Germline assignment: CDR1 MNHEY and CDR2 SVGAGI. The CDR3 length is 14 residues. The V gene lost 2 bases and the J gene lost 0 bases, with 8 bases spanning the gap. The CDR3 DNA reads TGTGCCAGCAGTTACGGGAAGGACTCCTACGAGCAGTACTTC. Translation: CASSYGKDSYEQYF.

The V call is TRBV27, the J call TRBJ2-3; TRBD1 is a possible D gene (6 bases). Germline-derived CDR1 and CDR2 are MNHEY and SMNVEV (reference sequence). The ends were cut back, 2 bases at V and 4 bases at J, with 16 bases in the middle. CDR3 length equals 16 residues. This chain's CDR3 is CASSLKQGGVADTQYF. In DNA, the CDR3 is TGTGCCAGCAGTTTAAAACAGGGCGGTGTCGCAGATACGCAGTATTTT.

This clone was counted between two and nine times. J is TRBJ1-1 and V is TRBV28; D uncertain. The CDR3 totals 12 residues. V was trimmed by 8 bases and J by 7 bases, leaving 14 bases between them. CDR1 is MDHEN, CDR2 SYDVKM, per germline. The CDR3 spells CASGLQYFEAFF. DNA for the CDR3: TGTGCCAGCGGCTTACAGTATTTTGAAGCTTTCTTT.

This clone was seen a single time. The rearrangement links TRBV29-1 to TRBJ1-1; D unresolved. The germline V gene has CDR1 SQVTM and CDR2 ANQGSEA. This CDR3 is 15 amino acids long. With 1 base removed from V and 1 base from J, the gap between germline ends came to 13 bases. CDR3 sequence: CSVEAPHKRNTEAFF. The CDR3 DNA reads TGCAGCGTTGAAGCCCCCCACAAAAGGAACACTGAAGCTTTCTTT.

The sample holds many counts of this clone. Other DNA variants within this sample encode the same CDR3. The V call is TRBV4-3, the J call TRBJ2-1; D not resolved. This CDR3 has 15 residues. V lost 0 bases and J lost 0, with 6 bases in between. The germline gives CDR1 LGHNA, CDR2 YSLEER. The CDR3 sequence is CASSQDRSSYNEQFF. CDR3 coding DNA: TGCGCCAGCAGCCAAGATCGTAGCTCCTACAATGAGCAGTTCTTC.

CDR3 sequence reads: CASSVGGTWKGGYTF. The CDR3 DNA reads TGTGCCAGCAGCGTAGGAGGTACCTGGAAAGGGGGCTACACCTTC. The gene calls are TRBV9 and TRBJ1-2; D not resolved. Trimming pared 0 bases from V and 8 bases from J, leaving 17 bases between. Germline lookup yields CDR1 SGDLS and CDR2 YYNGEE. The CDR3 totals 15 residues.

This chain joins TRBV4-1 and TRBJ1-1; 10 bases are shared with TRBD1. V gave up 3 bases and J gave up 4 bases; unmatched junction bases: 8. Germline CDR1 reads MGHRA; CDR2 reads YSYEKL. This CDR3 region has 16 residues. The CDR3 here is CASSQGQGILGTEAFF. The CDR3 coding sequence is TGCGCCAGCAGCCAGGGACAGGGGATATTGGGCACTGAAGCTTTCTTT.

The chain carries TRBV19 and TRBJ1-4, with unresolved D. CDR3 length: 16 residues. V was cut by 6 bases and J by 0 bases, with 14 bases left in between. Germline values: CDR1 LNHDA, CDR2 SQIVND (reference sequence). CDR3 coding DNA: TGTGCCAGTAGAGGAACGAGAGGAACAACTAATGAAAAACTGTTTTTT. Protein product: CASRGTRGTTNEKLFF.

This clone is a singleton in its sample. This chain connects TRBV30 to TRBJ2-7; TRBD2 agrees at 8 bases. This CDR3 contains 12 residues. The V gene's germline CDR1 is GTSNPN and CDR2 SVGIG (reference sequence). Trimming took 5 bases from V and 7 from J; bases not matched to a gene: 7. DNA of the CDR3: TGTGCCTGGTTACGGGAGGGGACGGAGCAGTACTTC. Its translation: CAWLREGTEQYF.

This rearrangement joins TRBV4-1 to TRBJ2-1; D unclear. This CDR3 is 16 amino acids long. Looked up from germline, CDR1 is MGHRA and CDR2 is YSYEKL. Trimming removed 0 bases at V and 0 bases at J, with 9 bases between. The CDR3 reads CASSQESGPSYNEQFF. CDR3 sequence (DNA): TGCGCCAGCAGCCAAGAATCAGGCCCCTCCTACAATGAGCAGTTCTTC.

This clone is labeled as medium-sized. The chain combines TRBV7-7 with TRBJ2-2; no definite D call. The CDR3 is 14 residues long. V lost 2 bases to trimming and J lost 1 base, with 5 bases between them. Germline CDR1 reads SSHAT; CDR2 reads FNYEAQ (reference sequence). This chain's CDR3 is CASSLLENTGELFF. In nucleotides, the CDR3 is TGTGCCAGCAGCTTATTGGAGAACACCGGGGAGCTGTTTTTT.

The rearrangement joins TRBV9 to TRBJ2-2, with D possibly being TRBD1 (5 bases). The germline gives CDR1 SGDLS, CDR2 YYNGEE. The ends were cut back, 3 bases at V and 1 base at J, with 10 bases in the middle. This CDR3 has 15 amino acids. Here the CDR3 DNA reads TGTGCCAGCAGCGGCAAACAGGAGAACACCGGGGAGCTGTTTTTT. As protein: CASSGKQENTGELFF.